These 30 T cell receptor beta chains originate from one sample sequenced in a study of shared clonotypes between healthy human individuals. The repertoire was sequenced with immunoSEQ multiplex PCR; TCRdb's copy has only in-frame clones and lacks some. This sample carries approximately 980,000 clones, around three quarters of them seen once, and the ten largest clones take over 1.3%. Source material: memory CD4+ T cells sorted from blood. Subset given: CD45RA-negative fraction. Receptors originate from a man younger than 30 in good health.

The CDR3 protein is CASSFTGGFYGYTF. The CDR3 region has the DNA TGTGCCAGCAGCTTTACCGGGGGGTTCTATGGCTACACCTTC. This chain connects TRBV6-1 to TRBJ1-2, with TRBD1 as a possible D gene (5 bases). Between the trimmed V and J ends, which lost 6 bases and 4 bases, there was a span of 15 bases. Germline CDR1 is MNHNS and CDR2 is SASEGT. CDR3 length: 14 amino acids.

On this clone itself: Other DNA sequences in this specimen translate into the identical CDR3. This rearrangement joins TRBV7-2 to TRBJ2-7; D gene uncertain. Trimming took off 0 bases at V and 2 bases at J, with 8 bases between the two ends. This CDR3 contains 14 residues. Germline CDR1 and CDR2: SGHTA and FQGNSA. CDR3 protein: CASSLALKAYEQYF. Written as DNA, the CDR3 is TGTGCCAGCAGCTTAGCGCTTAAGGCCTACGAGCAGTACTTC.

The chain has TRBV28 and TRBJ1-6; D remains ambiguous. The ends were cut back, 5 bases at V and 8 bases at J, with 7 bases in the middle. This CDR3 region has 12 residues. CDR1 is MDHEN, CDR2 SYDVKM, per germline. In DNA, the CDR3 is TGTGCCAGCAGTAAACCGGATTCACCCCTCCACTTT. Protein product: CASSKPDSPLHF.

The rearrangement links TRBV28 to TRBJ1-1; 7 bases line up with TRBD1. V was pared by 8 bases and J by 6 bases, with 9 bases of the junction left unmatched. Germline V gene data show CDR1 as MDHEN and CDR2 as SYDVKM. The length of the CDR3 is 13 residues. CDR3 loop: CASRKTGSAEAFF. DNA of the CDR3: TGTGCCAGCCGTAAGACAGGGAGCGCTGAAGCTTTCTTT.

Concerning this clone: The sample carries other DNA sequences with the same CDR3. The V call is TRBV5-4, the J call TRBJ2-5; D is undetermined. The V end was cut by 0 bases, the J end by 5 bases, with 8 bases between. Per germline, CDR1 SGHNT and CDR2 YYREEE (reference sequence). CDR3 length: 13 residues. The CDR3 sequence is CASSLGVGETQYF. DNA of the CDR3: TGTGCCAGCAGCTTGGGTGTCGGGGAGACCCAGTACTTC.

V usage is TRBV7-2 and J usage is TRBJ2-1, with 7 positions matching TRBD2. Trimming cost V 4 bases and J 3 bases; bases outside gene matches: 6. The CDR3 runs to 15 residues. From germline, CDR1 is SGHTA and CDR2 FQGNSA. The DNA for the CDR3 is TGTGCCAGCAGCTCCAGGAGCGGGATCTACAATGAGCAGTTCTTC. Translating it yields CASSSRSGIYNEQFF.

A word on this clone: A read error may be the cause here, since a much bigger clone is one base away. The sample holds other DNA sequences that translate to the same CDR3. The gene calls are TRBV10-3 and TRBJ2-7; the D is unclear. The CDR3 consists of 12 residues. The germline V gene encodes CDR1 ENHRY and CDR2 SYGVKD. The V end lost 0 bases, the J end lost 3 bases, and 3 bases lay between the germline ends. The CDR3 DNA reads as TGTGCCATCAGTGAGTCGAACTACGAGCAGTACTTC. Translating gives CAISESNYEQYF.

V is TRBV19 and J is TRBJ2-7, with TRBD1 as a possible D gene (6 bases). V was trimmed by 3 bases and J by 3 bases, leaving 12 bases between them. Germline CDR1 LNHDA, CDR2 SQIVND (reference sequence). The CDR3 has 14 residues. The CDR3 spells CASSIKGTSYEQYF. CDR3 in DNA: TGTGCCAGTAGTATTAAGGGGACAAGCTACGAGCAGTACTTC.

V is TRBV30 and J is TRBJ1-3, with D maybe TRBD1 (5 bases). The V end was cut by 0 bases, the J end by 2 bases, with 11 bases between. In germline, CDR1 is GTSNPN, CDR2 SVGIG (reference sequence). This CDR3 contains 15 residues. The CDR3 nucleotides are TGTGCCTGGAGTGTACGAAGGGGAACTGGAAACACCATATATTTT. It translates to CAWSVRRGTGNTIYF.

V is TRBV5-1 and J is TRBJ1-2; TRBD1 is a possible D gene (6 bases). V was pared by 0 bases and J by 5 bases, with 14 bases between. CDR1 and CDR2 from the germline V gene are SGHRS and YFSETQ. This CDR3 has 15 amino acids. In DNA, the CDR3 is TGCGCCAGCAGCTTGGAGGGGGGCCCTGGATATGGCTACACCTTC. Translating gives CASSLEGGPGYGYTF.

Comment on this clone: At one of its ends the junction is not consistent with the germline gene, which may arise from a read error. This rearrangement joins TRBV7-7 to TRBJ2-7; TRBD2 aligns across 13 bases. The CDR3 spans 14 residues. The V gene's germline CDR1 is SSHAT and CDR2 FNYEAQ (reference sequence). The CDR3 DNA follows: TGTGCTAGCAGCACCGGACTAGCGGGAGACGAGCAGTACTTC. It codes for CASSTGLAGDEQYF.

V gene TRBV6-5 combines with J gene TRBJ1-6; no definite D call. Germline values: CDR1 MNHEY, CDR2 SVGAGI. The V end lost 2 bases, the J end lost 5 bases, and 10 bases lay between the germline ends. The CDR3 length is 15 residues. The CDR3 region has the DNA TGTGCCAGCAGTTACAACGGACCCGATAATTCACCCCTCCACTTT. Protein sequence: CASSYNGPDNSPLHF.

This rearrangement joins TRBV5-4 to TRBJ2-2, with 8 bases fitting TRBD1. With V trimmed by 4 bases and J by 4 bases, 6 bases remained unmatched. This CDR3 spans 15 amino acids. Germline V CDR1 and CDR2: SGHNT, YYREEE (reference sequence). CDR3 in DNA: TGTGCCAGCAGCCTCCAGGGGGCAAGCACCGGGGAGCTGTTTTTT. Translation gives CASSLQGASTGELFF. Using reference TRBV5-4 and TRBJ2-2 for the parts outside the CDR3, the full variable domain is ETGVTQSPTHLIKTRGQQVTLRCSSQSGHNTVSWYQQALGQGPQFIFQYYREEENGRGNFPPRFSGLQFPNYSSELNVNALELDDSALYLCASSLQGASTGELFFGEGSRLTVL.

A note on this clone: This same CDR3 is encoded by further DNA sequences in the sample. The chain couples TRBV10-3 to TRBJ1-1, with D uncertain. The CDR3 totals 11 residues. Germline V lookup: CDR1 ENHRY, CDR2 SYGVKD. V was pared by 0 bases and J by 5 bases, with 1 base between. The DNA of the CDR3 is TGTGCCATCAGTGAGTCAACTGAAGCTTTCTTT. Translated: CAISESTEAFF.

With respect to this clone: An end of the junction does not agree with germline; a read error may underlie this. V usage is TRBV20-1 and J usage is TRBJ1-2, with 8 bases identical to TRBD1. This CDR3 region has 10 residues. From germline, CDR1 is DFQATT and CDR2 SNEGSKA (reference sequence). The CDR3 DNA sequence: TGCAGTGCGGCATCCGGGACAGGCCTTTTC. Translated, it gives CSAASGTGLF.

The rearrangement links TRBV9 to TRBJ2-1; 8 nucleotides agree with TRBD1. Trimming took 4 bases from V and 2 from J; bases not matched to a gene: 8. Germline assignment: CDR1 SGDLS and CDR2 YYNGEE. This CDR3 contains 16 residues. CDR3 DNA sequence: TGTGCCAGCAGCCCCAAGACAGGGGCAGCCTACAATGAGCAGTTCTTC. Its protein product is CASSPKTGAAYNEQFF.

The V call is TRBV2, the J call TRBJ1-1; no definite D call. The ends were cut back, 4 bases at V and 1 base at J, with 10 bases in the middle. Per germline, CDR1 SNHLY and CDR2 FYNNEI. This CDR3 has 14 residues. The chain's CDR3 is CASSVRMENTEAFF. The CDR3, as DNA: TGTGCCAGCAGTGTGCGGATGGAGAACACTGAAGCTTTCTTT. The full variable domain, in which reference TRBV2 and TRBJ1-1 provide the parts outside the CDR3, is EPEVTQTPSHQVTQMGQEVILRCVPISNHLYFYWYRQILGQKVEFLVSFYNNEISEKSEIFDDQFSVERPDGSNFTLKIRSTKLEDSAMYFCASSVRMENTEAFFGQGTRLTVV.

J is TRBJ2-7 and V is TRBV2; D might be TRBD1 or TRBD2, each matching 5 bases. The CDR3 is 15 residues long. Germline loops: CDR1 SNHLY, CDR2 FYNNEI. Between the trimmed V and J ends, which lost 0 bases and 2 bases, there was a span of 11 bases. The CDR3 bases are TGTGCCAGCAGTGAAGCGGGACGGGGAACCTACGAGCAGTACTTC. Amino acid sequence: CASSEAGRGTYEQYF.

The V and J genes are TRBV6-1 and TRBJ2-5; D not resolved. The CDR3 runs 12 residues. The germline gives CDR1 MNHNS, CDR2 SASEGT. V dropped 5 bases and J dropped 4 bases, with 8 bases sitting between them. CDR3 region: CASSRTLETQYF. Written as DNA, the CDR3 is TGTGCCAGCAGTCGGACCTTAGAGACCCAGTACTTC.

This clone has a handful of counts. Other DNA sequences within the sample encode an identical CDR3. The CDR3 region is CASSLSRLNTEAFF. The CDR3 DNA reads TGTGCCAGCAGCTTGTCCCGGTTGAACACTGAAGCTTTCTTT. J is TRBJ1-1 and V is TRBV5-6; D gene ambiguous. V gave up 1 base and J gave up 0 bases, with 7 bases separating them. The germline V gene encodes CDR1 SGHDT and CDR2 YYEEEE. There are 14 residues in the CDR3.

The V and J genes are TRBV7-2 and TRBJ2-1; 8 bases line up with TRBD1. CDR1 SGHTA and CDR2 FQGNSA come from the germline V gene. V trimming: 2 bases; J trimming: 7 bases; junction bases outside the gene matches: 7. The CDR3 contains 15 residues. In DNA, the CDR3 is TGTGCCAGCAGCTTATTAACAGGGGGGACTAATGAGCAGTTCTTC. Its translation is CASSLLTGGTNEQFF.

The chain joins TRBV4-1 to TRBJ2-2, with a weak D call TRBD2 (6 bases). In germline, CDR1 is MGHRA, CDR2 YSYEKL. The CDR3 has 16 residues. V was clipped by 0 bases and J by 0 bases, with 8 bases between them. The CDR3 DNA reads as TGCGCCAGCAGCCAAGAGTGGACTACGAACACCGGGGAGCTGTTTTTT. Translation: CASSQEWTTNTGELFF.

This clone turned up a few times. V and J are TRBV14 and TRBJ2-7; 12 bases align to TRBD2. This CDR3 has 17 residues. V gave up 1 base and J gave up 0 bases; unmatched junction bases: 4. Germline values: CDR1 SGHDN, CDR2 FVKESK. The CDR3 protein is CASSQGTSGIFSYEQYF. The CDR3 DNA reads as TGTGCCAGCAGCCAAGGGACTAGCGGGATTTTCTCCTACGAGCAGTACTTC.

The chain uses TRBV9 and TRBJ2-5; 12 bases line up with TRBD2. Trimming cost V 0 bases and J 2 bases; bases outside gene matches: 2. The CDR3 is 16 residues long. Germline V gene lookup returns CDR1 SGDLS and CDR2 YYNGEE. The CDR3 loop is CASSVGGLAGQETQYF. CDR3 bases: TGTGCCAGCAGCGTAGGGGGACTAGCGGGTCAAGAGACCCAGTACTTC.

This clone has more than one count but fewer than ten. This rearrangement joins TRBV2 to TRBJ2-3; D possibly corresponds to TRBD2 (6 bases). Looked up from germline, CDR1 is SNHLY and CDR2 is FYNNEI. Between the trimmed V and J ends, which lost 4 bases and 4 bases, there was a span of 15 bases. The CDR3 length is 15 residues. In DNA, the CDR3 is TGTGCCAGCAGTGGATTTGGGGGGAACGCAGATACGCAGTATTTT. This gives the protein CASSGFGGNADTQYF.

The chain is built from TRBV4-1 and TRBJ2-2; TRBD1 matches at 8 bases. V was clipped by 1 base and J by 4 bases; unmatched bases: 8. Per germline, CDR1 MGHRA and CDR2 YSYEKL. This CDR3 spans 17 amino acids. The CDR3 spells CASSQGSGGTATGELFF. CDR3 sequence (DNA): TGCGCCAGCAGCCAAGGGTCAGGGGGCACAGCCACCGGGGAGCTGTTTTTT.

A few counts support this clone. The chain is built from TRBV6-1 and TRBJ1-2; TRBD1 is a possible D gene (5 bases). Germline V gene data show CDR1 as MNHNS and CDR2 as SASEGT. V was clipped by 6 bases and J by 7 bases, with 21 bases between them. The CDR3 extends over 15 amino acids. The CDR3: CASSDYTGLGGGYTF. The CDR3 nucleotides read TGTGCCAGCAGCGACTACACGGGACTCGGAGGTGGCTACACCTTC.

This rearrangement joins TRBV28 to TRBJ2-5; a weak D match, TRBD2 (7 bases). The CDR3 has 16 amino acids. CDR1 and CDR2 from the germline V gene are MDHEN and SYDVKM. V was shortened by 3 bases and J by 5 bases, with 19 bases between the two germline ends. The CDR3 DNA reads as TGTGCCAGCAGTTTTTCCCGGGGGGCTCTCTTCGAGACCCAGTACTTC. Protein product: CASSFSRGALFETQYF.

The chain combines TRBV7-2 with TRBJ1-4; possibly TRBD1 for D (5 bases). Germline CDR1 is SGHTA and CDR2 is FQGNSA. Trimming stripped 3 bases from V and 4 bases from J, with 9 bases between. This CDR3 has 14 residues. DNA for the CDR3: TGTGCCAGCAGCTTGCGGGGGGGTAATGAAAAACTGTTTTTT. Amino acids: CASSLRGGNEKLFF.

This chain uses TRBV5-6 with TRBJ1-2; D gene uncertain. Germline V gives CDR1 SGHDT, CDR2 YYEEEE. V was shortened by 3 bases and J by 8 bases, with 20 bases between the two germline ends. The CDR3 has 15 residues. The DNA for the CDR3 is TGTGCCAGCAGCTCCGGCGGAGGGTATTTTTCGGGCTACACCTTC. Translation: CASSSGGGYFSGYTF.